A single sample is the source of the 23 T cell receptor beta chains below, sequenced in a study of T-cell memory formation after mild COVID-19. Via MiXCR, TCRdb re-called the 5' RACE reads, giving one row per CDR3 protein. The table lists about 340,000 distinct CDR3 sequences, approximately 12% of them singletons. Sequencing was carried out using PBMCs or a T cell subset sorted from them (not recorded which). These receptors all stem from a man aged 18 to 30 who had mild COVID-19 (a few samples of this study predate the infection). Cell type and time point are not known.

The table lists this clonotype with many counts. This rearrangement joins TRBV7-2 to TRBJ1-2; weak D call: TRBD1 (5 bases). The CDR3 is made up of 12 amino acids. V lost 1 base and J 7 bases, leaving 7 bases between the germline ends. Per the germline V gene, CDR1 is SGHTA and CDR2 is FQGNSA. CDR3 region: CASSLDGGGYTF. DNA of the CDR3: TGTGCCAGCAGCTTAGATGGGGGTGGCTACACCTTC.

The genes are TRBV20-1 and TRBJ1-2; D might be TRBD1 (6 bases). Germline V CDR1 and CDR2: DFQATT, SNEGSKA (reference sequence). This CDR3 region has 13 residues. Trimming took 3 bases from V and 3 from J, leaving 11 bases between them. The CDR3 spells CSASRGTDYGYTF. The CDR3 nucleotides read TGCAGTGCTAGTAGGGGGACGGACTATGGCTACACCTTC.

The rearrangement uses TRBV4-2 and TRBJ2-2; no clear D. CDR1 LGHNA and CDR2 YNFKEQ come from the germline V gene. CDR3 size: 14 residues. V was trimmed by 0 bases and J by 2 bases, leaving 4 bases between them. This CDR3 reads CASSQEHNTGELFF. CDR3 in DNA: TGTGCCAGCAGCCAAGAACATAACACCGGGGAGCTGTTTTTT.

This clonotype was found once. The chain recombines TRBV7-6 with TRBJ1-6; D is possibly TRBD1 (6 bases). The CDR3 covers 14 residues. In germline, CDR1 is SGHVS, CDR2 FNYEAQ. Deletions cut 1 base from V and 11 bases from J, with 12 bases between. The CDR3 region has the DNA TGTGCCAGCAGCTTAGACAGGGAATTGACACCCCTCCACTTT. Translated: CASSLDRELTPLHF. Using reference TRBV7-6 and TRBJ1-6 for the parts outside the CDR3, the full variable domain is GAGVSQSPRYKVTKRGQDVALRCDPISGHVSLYWYRQALGQGPEFLTYFNYEAQQDKSGLPNDRFSAERPEGSISTLTIQRTEQRDSAMYRCASSLDRELTPLHFGNGTRLTVT.

The V and J genes are TRBV4-3 and TRBJ2-7; 12 positions match TRBD1. The V gene's germline CDR1 is LGHNA and CDR2 YSLEER. The trim removed 3 bases at V and 5 bases at J, leaving 8 bases unmatched. The CDR3 is 16 residues long. The CDR3 loop reads CASSQSPGQGAHEQYF. The CDR3 nucleotides read TGCGCCAGCAGCCAGTCTCCGGGACAGGGGGCCCACGAGCAGTACTTC.

This clonotype was counted many times. The rearrangement uses TRBV3-1 and TRBJ1-1; D not resolved. The ends were cut back, 3 bases at V and 3 bases at J, with 11 bases in the middle. This CDR3 contains 14 residues. The germline gives CDR1 LGHDT, CDR2 YNNKEL (reference sequence). This CDR3 reads CASSQRKRDTEAFF. The CDR3 nucleotides read TGTGCCAGCAGCCAGAGGAAGAGGGACACTGAAGCTTTCTTT.

The chain joins TRBV29-1 to TRBJ2-3; no clear D. Germline values: CDR1 SQVTM, CDR2 ANQGSEA. V lost 5 bases to trimming and J lost 4 bases, with 4 bases between them. The CDR3 runs 10 residues. The CDR3 reads CSVRPDTQYF. In DNA, the CDR3 is TGCAGCGTTCGGCCAGATACGCAGTATTTT.

This clonotype showed up many times. One end of the junction does not line up with germline, which may come from a read error. The CDR3 spells CASSFNGETQYF. The CDR3 DNA reads as TGTGCCAGCAGTTTCAACGGGGAGACCCAGTACTTC. The V gene is TRBV5-1, the J gene TRBJ2-5; D gene ambiguous. This CDR3 has 12 amino acids. CDR1 is SGHRS and CDR2 is YFSETQ in the germline V gene.

This clonotype was seen more than once but under ten times. This chain links TRBV4-1 with TRBJ1-3; tentative D call: TRBD1 (5 bases). This CDR3 spans 15 amino acids. Germline V gives CDR1 MGHRA, CDR2 YSYEKL. Between the trimmed V and J ends, which lost 3 bases and 2 bases, there was a span of 11 bases. In DNA form, the CDR3 reads TGCGCCAGCAGCCAGGGGCGAGGGGCTGGAAACACCATATATTTT. This translates into CASSQGRGAGNTIYF.

This sequence joins TRBV7-2 and TRBJ2-3; possibly TRBD1 for D (6 bases). Trimming took off 7 bases at V and 1 base at J, with 12 bases between the two ends. The CDR3 runs to 14 residues. Looked up from germline, CDR1 is SGHTA and CDR2 is FQGNSA. CDR3 in DNA: TGTGCCAGCAAAAGAGGGGGTGGCACAGATACGCAGTATTTT. It yields the protein CASKRGGGTDTQYF.

This clonotype was seen a few times. The chain links TRBV7-3 to TRBJ2-1; no firm D call. CDR1 and CDR2 from the germline V gene are SGHTA and FQGTGA. The CDR3 runs to 15 residues. V was clipped by 5 bases and J by 4 bases, with 15 bases between them. CDR3 protein: CASSGWASGYNEQFF. The CDR3 DNA is TGTGCCAGCAGCGGGTGGGCGTCGGGTTACAATGAGCAGTTCTTC.

This sequence joins TRBV5-1 and TRBJ1-1, with D hard to call. Germline V gene lookup returns CDR1 SGHRS and CDR2 YFSETQ. This CDR3 contains 13 residues. Trimming stripped 4 bases from V and 2 bases from J, with 9 bases between. The CDR3 nucleotides are TGCGCCAGCAGCCAAACACCTAACACTGAAGCTTTCTTT. This gives the protein CASSQTPNTEAFF.

This clonotype occurred many times. The genes are TRBV7-9 and TRBJ2-1; 7 positions match TRBD1. V dropped 6 bases and J dropped 2; count of bases not matched to a gene: 1. This CDR3 comprises 13 residues. Germline V lookup: CDR1 SEHNR, CDR2 FQNEAQ (reference sequence). The CDR3, as DNA: TGTGCCAGCAGTCAGGGGGCCTACAATGAGCAGTTCTTC. Its protein is CASSQGAYNEQFF.

The V and J genes are TRBV12-3 or TRBV12-4 and TRBJ1-5; perhaps TRBD1 as D (6 bases). This CDR3 region has 13 residues. V was trimmed by 6 bases and J by 5 bases, leaving 11 bases between them. The chain's CDR3 is CASSHGQHQPQHF. The CDR3, as DNA: TGTGCCAGCAGCCATGGACAGCATCAGCCCCAGCATTTT.

The V and J genes are TRBV5-1 and TRBJ2-7; D perhaps matches TRBD1 (6 bases). The CDR3 runs to 15 residues. The germline CDR1 and CDR2 sequences are SGHRS and YFSETQ. Trimming left V 0 bases short and J 6 bases short, with 16 bases between. The CDR3 nucleotides are TGCGCCAGCAGCTTGGTGCAGGGGATCGAAGGCGAGCAGTACTTC. This sequence encodes CASSLVQGIEGEQYF.

This chain connects TRBV27 to TRBJ1-5; maybe TRBD1 (5 bases). CDR1 and CDR2 from the germline V gene are MNHEY and SMNVEV (reference sequence). Trimming shortened V by 6 bases and J by 5 bases, and 20 bases separated the two germline ends. The CDR3 extends over 16 amino acids. CDR3 sequence: CASSSTGASTYQPQHF. In DNA, the CDR3 is TGTGCCAGCAGCTCCACCGGGGCCTCCACCTATCAGCCCCAGCATTTT.

This chain links TRBV25-1 with TRBJ2-3, with 9 bases identical to TRBD1. The J segment lost 7 bases and the V segment lost 4 bases, leaving 3 bases of the junction unmatched. The CDR3 extends over 13 amino acids. Germline CDR1 MGHDK, CDR2 SYGVNS. CDR3 protein: CASSGGTGHTQYF. The CDR3 region has the DNA TGTGCCAGCAGTGGAGGGACAGGGCATACGCAGTATTTT.

This clonotype was seen a handful of times. The rearrangement links TRBV18 to TRBJ2-5; 9 positions match TRBD1. Germline V gives CDR1 KGHSH, CDR2 LQKENI. This CDR3 comprises 15 residues. With 4 bases clipped from V and 4 bases from J, the junction kept 7 bases outside the gene matches. This CDR3 is CASSLPGTGIETQYF. The CDR3 DNA is TGTGCCAGCTCACTGCCCGGGACAGGGATAGAGACCCAGTACTTC.

This clonotype was picked up a small number of times. The chain has TRBV5-1 and TRBJ2-1, with 13 positions matching TRBD2. CDR3 length: 16 amino acids. The V and J ends lost 4 bases and 9 bases, in that order; junction bases with no gene match: 10. Looked up from germline, CDR1 is SGHRS and CDR2 is YFSETQ. CDR3 protein: CASSALTSGGAREQFF. In DNA form, the CDR3 reads TGCGCCAGCAGCGCACTCACTAGCGGGGGGGCCCGTGAGCAGTTCTTC.

The CDR3: CASSAYGGEQFF. CDR3 DNA: TGTGCCAGCAGCGCCTACGGAGGGGAGCAGTTCTTC. V usage is TRBV9 and J usage is TRBJ2-1, with D perhaps matching TRBD2 (6 bases). In germline, CDR1 is SGDLS, CDR2 YYNGEE. V lost 3 bases and J lost 10, with 11 bases in between. This CDR3 region has 12 residues.

This rearrangement joins TRBV6-5 to TRBJ1-4; weak D call: TRBD1 (5 bases). The CDR3 spans 14 residues. From germline, CDR1 is MNHEY and CDR2 SVGAGI. The ends were cut back, 6 bases at V and 8 bases at J, with 16 bases in the middle. CDR3 residues: CASRLQRGREKLFF. CDR3 DNA: TGTGCCAGCAGGCTACAGAGGGGCCGGGAAAAACTGTTTTTT.

At least ten counts were recorded for this clonotype. V gene TRBV5-1 combines with J gene TRBJ1-1; D gene unclear. The CDR3 consists of 12 residues. Trimming stripped 4 bases from V and 4 bases from J, with 8 bases between. Germline loops: CDR1 SGHRS, CDR2 YFSETQ. In DNA form, the CDR3 reads TGCGCCAGCAGCGAGGGTTCCACTGAAGCTTTCTTT. It is translated as CASSEGSTEAFF.

There are a few counts of this clonotype. The rearrangement joins TRBV27 to TRBJ1-2; D remains unclear. Germline CDR1 reads MNHEY; CDR2 reads SMNVEV (reference sequence). The V end was cut by 5 bases, the J end by 3 bases, with 13 bases between. This CDR3 is built from 14 residues. The CDR3 loop is CASSRGWLDYGYTF. As DNA, the CDR3 is TGTGCCAGCAGTCGTGGGTGGCTGGACTATGGCTACACCTTC.